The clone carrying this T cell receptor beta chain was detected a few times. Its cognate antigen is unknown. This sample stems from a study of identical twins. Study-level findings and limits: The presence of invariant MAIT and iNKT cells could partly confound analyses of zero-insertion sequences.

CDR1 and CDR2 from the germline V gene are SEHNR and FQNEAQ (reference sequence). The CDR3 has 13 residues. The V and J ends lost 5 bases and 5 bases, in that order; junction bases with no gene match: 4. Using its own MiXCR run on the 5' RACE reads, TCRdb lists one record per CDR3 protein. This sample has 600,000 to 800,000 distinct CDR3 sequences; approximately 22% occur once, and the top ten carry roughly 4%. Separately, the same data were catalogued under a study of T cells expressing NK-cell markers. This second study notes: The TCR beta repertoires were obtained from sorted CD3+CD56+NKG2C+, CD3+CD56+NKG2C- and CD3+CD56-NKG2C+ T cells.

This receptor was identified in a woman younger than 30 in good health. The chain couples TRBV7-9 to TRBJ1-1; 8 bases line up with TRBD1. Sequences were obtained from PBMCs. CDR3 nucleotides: TGTGCCAGCAGCCAACAGGGGGAAACTGAAGCTTTCTTT. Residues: CASSQQGETEAFF.